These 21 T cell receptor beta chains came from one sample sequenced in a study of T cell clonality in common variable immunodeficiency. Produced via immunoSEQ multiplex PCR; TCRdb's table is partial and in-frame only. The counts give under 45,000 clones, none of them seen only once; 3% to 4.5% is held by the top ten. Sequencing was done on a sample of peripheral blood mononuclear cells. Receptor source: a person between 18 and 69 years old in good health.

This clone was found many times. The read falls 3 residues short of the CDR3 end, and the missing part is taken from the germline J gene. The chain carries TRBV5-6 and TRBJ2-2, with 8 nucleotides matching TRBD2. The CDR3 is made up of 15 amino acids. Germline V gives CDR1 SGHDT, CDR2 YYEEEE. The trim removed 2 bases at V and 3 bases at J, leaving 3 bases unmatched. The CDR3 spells CASSFSAGDTGELFF. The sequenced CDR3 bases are TGTGCCAGCAGCTTTTCAGCGGGAGACACCGGGGAG.

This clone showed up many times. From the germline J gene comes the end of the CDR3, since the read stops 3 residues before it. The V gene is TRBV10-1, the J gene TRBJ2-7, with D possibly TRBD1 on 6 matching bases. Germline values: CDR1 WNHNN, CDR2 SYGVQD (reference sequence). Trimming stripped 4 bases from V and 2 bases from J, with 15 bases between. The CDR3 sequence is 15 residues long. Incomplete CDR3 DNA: TGCGCCAGCAGTGGGAAAGGACAGTCTACCTACGAG. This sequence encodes CASSGKGQSTYE. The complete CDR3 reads CASSGKGQSTYEQYF.

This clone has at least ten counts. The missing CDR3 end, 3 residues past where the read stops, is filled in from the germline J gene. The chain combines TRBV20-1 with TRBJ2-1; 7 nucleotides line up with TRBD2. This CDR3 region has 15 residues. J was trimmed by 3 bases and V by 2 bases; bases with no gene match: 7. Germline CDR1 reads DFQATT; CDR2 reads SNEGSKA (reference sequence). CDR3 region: CSARSSGKGYNEQFF. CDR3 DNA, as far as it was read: TGCAGTGCTAGATCGAGCGGGAAGGGCTACAATGAG.

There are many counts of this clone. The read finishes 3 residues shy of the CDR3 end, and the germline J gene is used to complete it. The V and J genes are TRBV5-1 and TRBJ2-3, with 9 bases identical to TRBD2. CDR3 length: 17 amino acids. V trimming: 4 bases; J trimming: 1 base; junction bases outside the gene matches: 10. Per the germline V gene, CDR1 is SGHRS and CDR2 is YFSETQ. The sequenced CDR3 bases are TGCGCCAGCAGCCAGCGTAGAGCGGGGGGAGGCACAGATACG. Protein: CASSQRRAGGGTDT. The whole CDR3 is CASSQRRAGGGTDTQYF.

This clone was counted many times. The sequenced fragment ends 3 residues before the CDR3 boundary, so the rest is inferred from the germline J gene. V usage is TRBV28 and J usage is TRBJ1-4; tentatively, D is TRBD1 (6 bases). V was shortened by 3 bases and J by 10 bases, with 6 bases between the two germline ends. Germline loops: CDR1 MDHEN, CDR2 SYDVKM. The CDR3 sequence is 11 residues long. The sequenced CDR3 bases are TGTGCCAGCAGTTTCAGGGGAAAA. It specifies CASSFRGK. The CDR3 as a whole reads CASSFRGKLFF.

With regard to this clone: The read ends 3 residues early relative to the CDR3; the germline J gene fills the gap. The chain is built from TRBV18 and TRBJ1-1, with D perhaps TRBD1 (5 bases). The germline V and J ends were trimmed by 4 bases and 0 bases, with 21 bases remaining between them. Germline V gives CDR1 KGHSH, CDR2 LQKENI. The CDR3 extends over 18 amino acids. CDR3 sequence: CASSRTDTGSGMNTEAFF. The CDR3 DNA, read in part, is TGTGCCAGCTCACGGACGGACACCGGATCCGGTATGAACACTGAA.

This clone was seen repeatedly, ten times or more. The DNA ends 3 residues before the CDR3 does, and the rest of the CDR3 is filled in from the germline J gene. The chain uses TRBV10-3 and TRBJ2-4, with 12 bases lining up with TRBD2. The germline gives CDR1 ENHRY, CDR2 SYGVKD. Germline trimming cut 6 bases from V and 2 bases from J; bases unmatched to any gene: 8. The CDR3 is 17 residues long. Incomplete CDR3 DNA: TGTGCCATCAGCGAAGGCGGACTAGCGGGAACCAAAAACATT. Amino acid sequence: CAISEGGLAGTKNI. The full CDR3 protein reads CAISEGGLAGTKNIQYF.

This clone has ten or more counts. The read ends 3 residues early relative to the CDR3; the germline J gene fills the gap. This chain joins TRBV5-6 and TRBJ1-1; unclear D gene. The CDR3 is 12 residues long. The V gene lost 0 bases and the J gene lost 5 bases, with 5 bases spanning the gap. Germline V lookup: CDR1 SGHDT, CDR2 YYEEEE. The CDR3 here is CASSLVRTEAFF. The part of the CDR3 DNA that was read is TGTGCCAGCAGCTTGGTTCGTACTGAA.

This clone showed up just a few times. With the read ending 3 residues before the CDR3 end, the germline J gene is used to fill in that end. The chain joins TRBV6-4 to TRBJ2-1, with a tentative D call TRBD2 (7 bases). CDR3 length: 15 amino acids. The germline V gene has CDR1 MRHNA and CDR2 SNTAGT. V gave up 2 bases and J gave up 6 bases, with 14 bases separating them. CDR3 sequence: CASSDSAGAVNEQFF. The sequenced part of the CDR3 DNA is TGTGCCAGCAGTGACAGTGCGGGGGCTGTCAATGAG.

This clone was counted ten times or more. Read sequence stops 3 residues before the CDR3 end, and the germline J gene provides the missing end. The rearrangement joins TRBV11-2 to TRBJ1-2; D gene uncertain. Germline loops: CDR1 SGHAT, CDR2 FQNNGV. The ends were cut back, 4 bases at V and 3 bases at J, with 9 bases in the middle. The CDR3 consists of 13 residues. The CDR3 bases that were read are TGTGCCAGCAGCTCGGAACTAGACTATGGC. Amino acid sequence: CASSSELDYG. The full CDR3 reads CASSSELDYGYTF.

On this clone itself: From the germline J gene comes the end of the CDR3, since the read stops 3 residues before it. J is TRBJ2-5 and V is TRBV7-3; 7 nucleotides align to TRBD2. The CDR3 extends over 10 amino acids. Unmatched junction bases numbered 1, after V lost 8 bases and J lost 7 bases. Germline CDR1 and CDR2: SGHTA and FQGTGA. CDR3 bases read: TGTGCCAGCGGGGGGGGGACC. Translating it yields CASGGGT. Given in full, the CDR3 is CASGGGTQYF.

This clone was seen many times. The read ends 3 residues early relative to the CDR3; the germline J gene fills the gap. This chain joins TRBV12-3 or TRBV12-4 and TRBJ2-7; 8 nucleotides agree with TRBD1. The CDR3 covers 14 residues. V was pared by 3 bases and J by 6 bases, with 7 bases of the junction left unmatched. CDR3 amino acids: CASSFGGQVGEQYF. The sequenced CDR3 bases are TGTGCCAGCAGTTTTGGGGGACAGGTCGGCGAG.

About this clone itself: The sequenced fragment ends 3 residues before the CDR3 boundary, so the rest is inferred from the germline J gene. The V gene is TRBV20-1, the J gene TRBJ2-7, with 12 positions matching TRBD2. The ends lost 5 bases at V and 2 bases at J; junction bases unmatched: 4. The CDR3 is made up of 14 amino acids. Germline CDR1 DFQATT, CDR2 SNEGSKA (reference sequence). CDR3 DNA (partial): TGCAGTGCTCAATCTAGCGGGGGGGCCTACGAG. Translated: CSAQSSGGAYE. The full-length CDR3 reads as CSAQSSGGAYEQYF.

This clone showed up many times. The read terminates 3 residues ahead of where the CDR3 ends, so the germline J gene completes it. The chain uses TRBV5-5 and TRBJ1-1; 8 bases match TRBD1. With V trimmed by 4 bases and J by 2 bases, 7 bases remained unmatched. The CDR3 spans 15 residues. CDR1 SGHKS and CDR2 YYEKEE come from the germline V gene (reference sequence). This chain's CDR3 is CASSLRTGPNTEAFF. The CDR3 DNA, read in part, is TGTGCCAGCAGCCTTCGGACAGGGCCTAACACTGAA.

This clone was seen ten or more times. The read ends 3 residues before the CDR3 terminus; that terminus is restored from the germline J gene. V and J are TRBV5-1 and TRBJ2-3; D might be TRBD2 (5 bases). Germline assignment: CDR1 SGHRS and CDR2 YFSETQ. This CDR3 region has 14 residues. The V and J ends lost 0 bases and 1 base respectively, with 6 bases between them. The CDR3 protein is CASSLGSGTDTQYF. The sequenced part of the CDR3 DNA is TGCGCCAGCAGCTTGGGTAGCGGCACAGATACG.

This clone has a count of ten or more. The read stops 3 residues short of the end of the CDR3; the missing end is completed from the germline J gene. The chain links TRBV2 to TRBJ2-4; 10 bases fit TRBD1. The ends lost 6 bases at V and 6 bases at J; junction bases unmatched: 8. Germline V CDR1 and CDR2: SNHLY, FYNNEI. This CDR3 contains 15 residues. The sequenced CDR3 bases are TGTGCCAGCAGACCCGACAGGGGGCCCTTAAACATT. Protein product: CASRPDRGPLNI. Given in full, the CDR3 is CASRPDRGPLNIQYF.

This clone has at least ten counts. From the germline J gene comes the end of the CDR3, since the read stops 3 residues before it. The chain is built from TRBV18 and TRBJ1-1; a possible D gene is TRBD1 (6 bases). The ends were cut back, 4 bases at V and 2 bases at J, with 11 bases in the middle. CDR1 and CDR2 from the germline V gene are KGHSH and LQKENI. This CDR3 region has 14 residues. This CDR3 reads CASSLTDSNTEAFF. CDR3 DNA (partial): TGTGCCAGCTCACTGACGGACAGCAACACTGAA.

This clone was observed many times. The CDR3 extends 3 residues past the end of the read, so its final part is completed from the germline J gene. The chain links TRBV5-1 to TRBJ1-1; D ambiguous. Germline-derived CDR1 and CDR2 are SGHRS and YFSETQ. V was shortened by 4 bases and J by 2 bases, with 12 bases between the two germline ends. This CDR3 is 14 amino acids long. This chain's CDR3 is CASSPTTANTEAFF. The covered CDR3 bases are TGCGCCAGCAGCCCTACTACGGCAAACACTGAA.

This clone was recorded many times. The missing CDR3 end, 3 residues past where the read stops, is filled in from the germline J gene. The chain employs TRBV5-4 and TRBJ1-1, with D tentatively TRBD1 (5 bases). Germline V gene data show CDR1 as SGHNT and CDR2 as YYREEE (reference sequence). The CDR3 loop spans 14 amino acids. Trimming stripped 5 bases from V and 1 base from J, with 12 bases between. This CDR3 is CASRRRDSNTEAFF. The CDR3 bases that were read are TGTGCCAGCAGGCGACGGGACTCGAACACTGAA.

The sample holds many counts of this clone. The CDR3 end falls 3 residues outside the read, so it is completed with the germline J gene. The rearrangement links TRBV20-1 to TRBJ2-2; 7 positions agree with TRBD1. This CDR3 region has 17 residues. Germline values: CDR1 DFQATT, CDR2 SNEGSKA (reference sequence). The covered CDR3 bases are TGCAGTGCTGCCGGGACAGCAGCGTTTGCAACTAATGAAAAG. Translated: CSAAGTAAFATNEK. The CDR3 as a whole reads CSAAGTAAFATNEKLFF.

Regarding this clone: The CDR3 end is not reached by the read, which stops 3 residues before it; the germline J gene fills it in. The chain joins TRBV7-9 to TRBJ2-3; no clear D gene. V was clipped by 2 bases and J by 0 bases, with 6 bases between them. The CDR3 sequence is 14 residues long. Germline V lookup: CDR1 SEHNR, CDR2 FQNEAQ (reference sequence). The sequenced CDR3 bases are TGTGCCAGCAGCTTACTACGGAGCACAGATACG. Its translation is CASSLLRSTDT. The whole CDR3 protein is CASSLLRSTDTQYF.